Reported below is one TCR beta chain. Its target is unknown. It was across several immunoSEQ plates that each subset's genomic DNA was evenly split. Clones were read by immunoSEQ multiplex PCR, and TCRdb kept only the in-frame ones, dropping some. The sample has more than 550,000 clones, around 91% seen once. The CDR3 covers 17 residues. With 0 bases clipped from V and 2 bases from J, the junction kept 5 bases outside the gene matches. In germline, CDR1 is WNHNN, CDR2 SYGVQD (reference sequence). The data were taken from a study of shared clonotypes between healthy human individuals. Broader study findings: Sampling covered nothing but blood. Tissue TCR repertoires likely differ from those found in blood.

The V call is TRBV10-1, the J call TRBJ2-2; 8 nucleotides line up with TRBD2. This sequence originates from a man between 18 and 29 years old in good health. Some clones in this sample may be carry-over from other donors' samples. Sequencing was done on a sample of memory CD8+ T cells from PBMCs. Regarding subset: CD45RO+ cells pooled with CCR7-negative TemRA cells. The CDR3 loop is CASSESTLAGNTGELFF. The CDR3 DNA is TGCGCCAGCAGTGAGTCGACTCTAGCGGGCAACACCGGGGAGCTGTTTTTT.